Presented here are 5 T cell receptor beta chains from one specimen sequenced in a study of shared clonotypes between healthy human individuals. This table comes from immunoSEQ multiplex PCR, and its TCRdb copy is limited to in-frame clones, with some not included. The sample includes about 490,000 clones, 81% of them seen just once. Material: PBMCs. These receptor sequences come from a woman aged 40-49 years in good health. Some clones in this sample may be carry-over from other donors' samples.

This chain joins TRBV28 and TRBJ1-5; D not certain. Germline CDR1 and CDR2: MDHEN and SYDVKM. This CDR3 has 12 amino acids. V was trimmed by 4 bases and J by 3 bases, leaving 4 bases between them. CDR3 residues: CASSWSNQPQHF. CDR3 in DNA: TGTGCCAGCAGTTGGTCCAATCAGCCCCAGCATTTT.

The rearrangement uses TRBV4-3 and TRBJ2-3, with D perhaps TRBD2 (6 bases). The CDR3 spans 16 residues. V shed 4 bases and J shed 0 bases, with 14 bases lying between them. Germline CDR1 is LGHNA and CDR2 is YSLEER. Here the CDR3 DNA reads TGCGCCAGCAGCCGTGACCGAAGCGGGAGCACAGATACGCAGTATTTT. Translation: CASSRDRSGSTDTQYF.

The chain employs TRBV10-2 and TRBJ2-7; D tentatively reads TRBD1 or TRBD2 (6 bases each). The CDR3 length is 12 residues. V lost 8 bases, J lost 5 bases, and 13 bases lay in between. Germline lookup yields CDR1 WSHSY and CDR2 SAAADI. This CDR3 is CASSQGGHEQYF. The CDR3 nucleotides are TGCGCCAGCTCACAGGGAGGCCACGAGCAGTACTTC.

This clone has a count of ten or more. Other DNA sequences within the sample encode an identical CDR3. This chain joins TRBV18 and TRBJ2-3; 7 nucleotides agree with TRBD2. The CDR3 covers 13 residues. Per the germline V gene, CDR1 is KGHSH and CDR2 is LQKENI. V lost 3 bases and J lost 4; bases outside the gene matches: 1. The CDR3 DNA reads TGTGCCAGCTCACCGGCGGGGGCAGATACGCAGTATTTT. It codes for CASSPAGADTQYF.

The chain is built from TRBV6-1 and TRBJ1-2; D is perhaps TRBD1 (5 bases). V was pared by 4 bases and J by 0 bases, with 9 bases between. Germline CDR1 reads MNHNS; CDR2 reads SASEGT. This CDR3 spans 14 amino acids. CDR3 sequence: CASSGRVSNYGYTF. CDR3 nucleotide sequence: TGTGCCAGCAGTGGCAGGGTATCTAACTATGGCTACACCTTC.